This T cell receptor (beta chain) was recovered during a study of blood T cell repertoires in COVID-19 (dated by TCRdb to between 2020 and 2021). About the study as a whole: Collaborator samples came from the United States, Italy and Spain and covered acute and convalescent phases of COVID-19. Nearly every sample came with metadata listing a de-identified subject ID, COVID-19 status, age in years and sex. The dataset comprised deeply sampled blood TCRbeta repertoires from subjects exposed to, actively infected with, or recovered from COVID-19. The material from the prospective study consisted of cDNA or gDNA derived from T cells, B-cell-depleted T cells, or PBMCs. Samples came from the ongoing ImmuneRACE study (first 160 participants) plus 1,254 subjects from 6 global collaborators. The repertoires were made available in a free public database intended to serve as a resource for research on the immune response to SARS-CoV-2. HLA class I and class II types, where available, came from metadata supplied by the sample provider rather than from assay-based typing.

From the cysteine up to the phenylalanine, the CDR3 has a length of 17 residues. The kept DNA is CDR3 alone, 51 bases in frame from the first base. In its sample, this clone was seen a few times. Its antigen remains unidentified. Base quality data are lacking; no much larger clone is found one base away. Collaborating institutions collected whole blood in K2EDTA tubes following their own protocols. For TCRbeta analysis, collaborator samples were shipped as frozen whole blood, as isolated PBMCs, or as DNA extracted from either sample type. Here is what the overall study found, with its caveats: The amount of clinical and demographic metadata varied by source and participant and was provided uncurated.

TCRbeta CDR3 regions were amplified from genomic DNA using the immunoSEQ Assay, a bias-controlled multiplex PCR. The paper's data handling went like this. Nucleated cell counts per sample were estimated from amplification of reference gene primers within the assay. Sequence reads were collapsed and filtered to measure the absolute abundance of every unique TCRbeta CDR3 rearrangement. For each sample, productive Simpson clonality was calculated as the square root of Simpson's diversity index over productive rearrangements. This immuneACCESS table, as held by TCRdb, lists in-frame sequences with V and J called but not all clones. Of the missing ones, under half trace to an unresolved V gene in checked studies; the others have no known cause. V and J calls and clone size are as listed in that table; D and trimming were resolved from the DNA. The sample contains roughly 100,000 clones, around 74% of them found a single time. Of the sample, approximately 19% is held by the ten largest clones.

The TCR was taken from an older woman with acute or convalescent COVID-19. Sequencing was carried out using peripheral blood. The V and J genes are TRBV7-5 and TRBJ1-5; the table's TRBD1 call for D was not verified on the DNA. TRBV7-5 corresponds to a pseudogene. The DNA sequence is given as TGTGTCAGAAGCTTCTGGCAGGGTGAGACCGACAATCAGCCCCAGCATTTT. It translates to CVRSFWQGETDNQPQHF.